The 20 T cell receptor beta chains in this list originate from one sample, sequenced in a study of OX40 agonist ivuxolimab in advanced cancers. Measured with immunoSEQ multiplex PCR; TCRdb has only the in-frame clones, and not every one. The sample shows approximately 74,000 clones, over 70% of them seen only once. Sequences were derived from CD4+ or CD8+ T cells sorted from blood, sampled in a trial of the OX40 agonist ivuxolimab. The receptors come from an adult with an advanced solid tumor such as melanoma, head and neck, liver or kidney cancer.

The chain recombines TRBV7-8 with TRBJ2-3; D call uncertain. CDR1 is SGHVS and CDR2 is FQNEAQ in the germline V gene. This CDR3 has 14 amino acids. Trimming cost V 2 bases and J 6 bases, with 12 bases left between them. The CDR3 bases are TGTGCCAGCAGCTTAAACGGTTTGGCGGATACGCAGTATTTT. This translates into CASSLNGLADTQYF.

The chain uses TRBV11-2 and TRBJ1-3; D ambiguous. The CDR3 length is 20 residues. V gave up 0 bases and J gave up 0 bases, with 21 bases separating them. Germline CDR1 reads SGHAT; CDR2 reads FQNNGV. CDR3 DNA: TGTGCCAGCAGCTTAGAAGACGGGTGGACTCTCCGCAACTCTGGAAACACCATATATTTT. Encoded protein: CASSLEDGWTLRNSGNTIYF.

This clone is a singleton in its sample. Here the CDR3 DNA reads TGTGCCAGCAGTCAGCGGGGGGGGGCCGATACGCAGTATTTT. Residues: CASSQRGGADTQYF. The chain combines TRBV25-1 with TRBJ2-3; TRBD2 matches at 10 bases. The CDR3 has 14 amino acids. J lost 6 bases, V lost 5 bases, and 5 bases had no gene match. Germline V gene data show CDR1 as MGHDK and CDR2 as SYGVNS. Filled out from reference TRBV25-1 and TRBJ2-3, the complete variable domain reads EADIYQTPRYLVIGTGKKITLECSQTMGHDKMYWYQQDPGMELHLIHYSYGVNSTEKGDLSSESTVSRIRTEHFPLTLESARPSHTSQYLCASSQRGGADTQYFGPGTRLTVL.

The genes are TRBV28 and TRBJ2-7; D is unclear. Germline V lookup: CDR1 MDHEN, CDR2 SYDVKM. Trimming pared 3 bases from V and 4 bases from J, leaving 13 bases between. The CDR3 has 14 amino acids. CDR3 nucleotides: TGTGCCAGCAGTTTCGGGCGCCGAATGTACGAGCAGTACGTC. Translated: CASSFGRRMYEQYV.

The V call is TRBV28, the J call TRBJ1-3, with D possibly being TRBD1 (5 bases). The germline gives CDR1 MDHEN, CDR2 SYDVKM. The CDR3 loop spans 15 amino acids. V dropped 5 bases and J dropped 0 bases, with 11 bases sitting between them. CDR3 protein: CASSPWGVSGNTIYF. Here the CDR3 DNA reads TGTGCCAGCAGTCCCTGGGGGGTCTCTGGAAACACCATATATTTT.

V usage is TRBV30 and J usage is TRBJ2-1; 9 bases are a match to TRBD2. Germline values: CDR1 GTSNPN, CDR2 SVGIG (reference sequence). This CDR3 is 15 amino acids long. The V segment lost 0 bases and the J segment 10 bases; nucleotides outside the gene matches: 10. CDR3 protein: CAWSVLASGMSEQFF. The DNA of the CDR3 is TGTGCCTGGAGTGTACTGGCTAGCGGGATGTCGGAGCAGTTCTTC.

The chain carries TRBV28 and TRBJ2-7; D is undetermined. Germline-derived CDR1 and CDR2 are MDHEN and SYDVKM. This CDR3 spans 15 amino acids. The V and J ends lost 3 bases and 1 base respectively, with 13 bases between them. The CDR3 sequence: CASSFMRTHSYEQYF. The CDR3 DNA reads as TGTGCCAGCAGTTTTATGCGGACCCATTCCTACGAGCAGTACTTC.

This clone is medium-sized within its sample. This chain joins TRBV27 and TRBJ1-5; D uncertain. Germline loops: CDR1 MNHEY, CDR2 SMNVEV (reference sequence). With 6 bases removed from V and 0 bases from J, the gap between germline ends came to 6 bases. This CDR3 has 13 residues. The CDR3 nucleotides read TGTGCCAGCAGCCCAGATAGCAATCAGCCCCAGCATTTT. The encoded protein is CASSPDSNQPQHF.

This chain uses TRBV5-1 with TRBJ2-6; no clear D. Germline V gene lookup returns CDR1 SGHRS and CDR2 YFSETQ. The V end was cut by 0 bases, the J end by 0 bases, with 4 bases between. The CDR3 is 15 residues long. The CDR3 nucleotides read TGCGCCAGCAGCTTGGGTGTCTCTGGGGCCAACGTCCTGACTTTC. Its translation is CASSLGVSGANVLTF.

The V gene is TRBV5-1, the J gene TRBJ2-1; no firm D call. The CDR3 spans 15 residues. V was clipped by 0 bases and J by 1 base, with 8 bases between them. Germline loops: CDR1 SGHRS, CDR2 YFSETQ. CDR3 region: CASSLGTVSYNEQFF. The DNA of the CDR3 is TGCGCCAGCAGCTTGGGTACAGTGTCCTACAATGAGCAGTTCTTC.

The chain has TRBV6-1 and TRBJ2-2, with TRBD1 matching over 7 bases. This CDR3 spans 15 amino acids. Trimming cost V 6 bases and J 4 bases; bases outside gene matches: 8. Germline CDR1 MNHNS, CDR2 SASEGT. CDR3 nucleotide sequence: TGTGCCAGCAGGGACACAGGGGTGGGCACCGGGGAGCTGTTTTTT. Its translation is CASRDTGVGTGELFF.

This clone was counted only a few times. The J gene is TRBJ1-1, the V gene TRBV7-8, with TRBD1 matching over 9 bases. This CDR3 has 15 residues. The J segment lost 4 bases and the V segment lost 1 base, leaving 4 bases of the junction unmatched. Germline V gene sequence: CDR1 SGHVS, CDR2 FQNEAQ. CDR3 bases: TGTGCCAGCAGCTTAGGCGACAGGGGGACCACTGAAGCTTTCTTT. This gives the protein CASSLGDRGTTEAFF. Full variable domain (outside the CDR3, taken from reference TRBV7-8 and TRBJ1-1): GAGVSQSPRYKVAKRGQDVALRCDPISGHVSLFWYQQALGQGPEFLTYFQNEAQLDKSGLPSDRFFAERPEGSVSTLKIQRTQQEDSAVYLCASSLGDRGTTEAFFGQGTRLTVV.

The chain carries TRBV7-9 and TRBJ2-7; TRBD1 is a possible D gene (6 bases). CDR1 is SEHNR and CDR2 is FQNEAQ in the germline V gene (reference sequence). This CDR3 is built from 18 residues. V shed 2 bases and J shed 2 bases, with 22 bases lying between them. The CDR3 reads CASSLSSPAQGNPYEQYF. The DNA for the CDR3 is TGTGCCAGCAGCTTATCTTCGCCAGCCCAGGGGAATCCCTACGAGCAGTACTTC.

J is TRBJ1-5 and V is TRBV11-2; 9 bases fit TRBD1. J lost 3 bases, V lost 5 bases, and 8 bases had no gene match. Per germline, CDR1 SGHAT and CDR2 FQNNGV. The CDR3 runs 16 residues. CDR3 in DNA: TGTGCCAGCAGCGGGACAGGGCAGAGCCCCAATCAGCCCCAGCATTTT. This translates into CASSGTGQSPNQPQHF.

The gene calls are TRBV18 and TRBJ1-2, with no clear D. There are 11 residues in the CDR3. V was cut by 2 bases and J by 3 bases, with 1 base left in between. Germline loops: CDR1 KGHSH, CDR2 LQKENI. The CDR3 DNA sequence: TGTGCCAGCTCACCAGACTATGGCTACACCTTC. Translating gives CASSPDYGYTF.

This clone occurred a few times. The CDR3 sequence is CASSMGGREVYGYTF. The CDR3 DNA reads TGTGCCAGCAGCATGGGTGGCAGGGAGGTCTATGGCTACACCTTC. The V gene is TRBV21-1, the J gene TRBJ1-2. TRBV21-1 has pseudogene status. The CDR3 totals 15 residues.

In its sample, this clone ranks as large. The J gene is TRBJ2-3, the V gene TRBV11-2; no reliable D call. The CDR3 has 16 residues. V dropped 1 base and J dropped 2 bases, with 13 bases sitting between them. The germline V gene encodes CDR1 SGHAT and CDR2 FQNNGV. CDR3 in amino acids: CASSLGNYYHTDTQYF. In nucleotides, the CDR3 is TGTGCCAGCAGCTTAGGAAACTACTACCACACAGATACGCAGTATTTT.

The gene calls are TRBV9 and TRBJ1-1; 8 bases align to TRBD1. V was clipped by 2 bases and J by 4 bases; unmatched bases: 10. The CDR3 contains 16 residues. Germline CDR1 reads SGDLS; CDR2 reads YYNGEE. The chain's CDR3 is CASSVGIPTGGTEAFF. For the CDR3, the DNA is TGTGCCAGCAGCGTGGGCATCCCAACAGGGGGCACTGAAGCTTTCTTT.

This chain joins TRBV5-6 and TRBJ2-2; 7 bases match TRBD2. V lost 4 bases, J lost 6 bases, and 12 bases stayed unmatched. The CDR3 is 16 amino acids. Looked up from germline, CDR1 is SGHDT and CDR2 is YYEEEE. Here the CDR3 reads CASSTTPRTRAGELFF. CDR3 in DNA: TGTGCCAGCAGCACCACTCCCCGGACTAGGGCCGGGGAGCTGTTTTTT. Full variable domain (remainder filled in from reference TRBV5-6 and TRBJ2-2): DAGVTQSPTHLIKTRGQQVTLRCSPKSGHDTVSWYQQALGQGPQFIFQYYEEEERQRGNFPDRFSGHQFPNYSSELNVNALLLGDSALYLCASSTTPRTRAGELFFGEGSRLTVL.

This sequence joins TRBV28 and TRBJ2-3; D gene unclear. This CDR3 has 16 residues. CDR1 and CDR2 from the germline V gene are MDHEN and SYDVKM. Trimming pared 4 bases from V and 5 bases from J, leaving 19 bases between. The CDR3, as DNA: TGTGCCAGCAGTTCAGAGGTCCTCCAAACCGGAGATACGCAGTATTTT. Translation: CASSSEVLQTGDTQYF.